At least ten counts were recorded for the clone carrying this TCR beta chain. Its antigen is unknown. The CDR3 sequence is 10 residues long. The germline CDR1 and CDR2 sequences are SNHLY and FYNNEI. Trimming stripped 6 bases from V and 8 bases from J, with 7 bases between. This entry belongs to a study of T cells after yellow fever vaccination. General study findings and limits: Weaker overall, the secondary response nonetheless peaked faster (day 5 versus 15).

One entry per CDR3 protein results from TCRdb running MiXCR on the 5' RACE reads. The sample contains about 430,000 distinct CDR3 sequences, around 20% of which appear only once. This sequence originates from a man aged 18 to 30 who received the YFV17D yellow fever vaccine. The gene calls are TRBV2 and TRBJ1-1; the D is unclear. The material was PBMCs, obtained before the yellow fever booster vaccination. The CDR3, as DNA: TGTGCCAGCAGCCGTCGAGAAGCTTTCTTT. As protein: CASSRREAFF.